This T cell receptor beta chain was recorded in a study of OX40 agonist ivuxolimab in advanced cancers. Study information: At 0.01 to 10 mg/kg, ivuxolimab was administered intravenously to patients every 2 weeks. Three patients showed partial responses: one hepatocellular carcinoma and two cutaneous melanoma cases.

The CDR3 totals 12 residues. Deletions cut 6 bases from V and 9 bases from J, with 14 bases between. The germline CDR1 and CDR2 sequences are LNHDA and SQIVND (reference sequence). Sequenced by immunoSEQ multiplex PCR; TCRdb stores in-frame clones only, minus some. The sample lists tens of thousands of clones, roughly 87% occurring once. Autoimmune disease history or systemic immunosuppression led to patient exclusion. Sequencing used CD4+ or CD8+ T cells sorted from blood, obtained in a trial of the OX40 agonist ivuxolimab. The receptor was isolated from an adult with an advanced solid tumor such as melanoma, head and neck, liver or kidney cancer. The chain has TRBV19 and TRBJ1-1, with D possibly being TRBD1 (6 bases). CDR3 DNA sequence: TGTGCCAGTAGCCGGGACACCCTAAAAGCTTTCTTT. This gives the protein CASSRDTLKAFF.